This T cell receptor (beta chain) was identified in a study of blood T cell repertoires in COVID-19. Study-wide background: COVID-19 samples collected from the United States, Italy and Spain covered acute and convalescent phases. In each case, the material was cDNA or gDNA derived from T cells, B-cell-depleted T cells, or PBMCs.

Assay used: immunoSEQ multiplex PCR; TCRdb lists only in-frame clones, some missing. Among under 100,000 clones listed, roughly 80% were seen once. V was clipped by 6 bases and J by 0 bases, with 17 bases between them. The CDR3 runs 16 residues. Germline V gene lookup returns CDR1 SGHTA and CDR2 FQGNSA. This receptor was taken from a man older than 75 with active or convalescent COVID-19. Sample: peripheral blood. This rearrangement joins TRBV7-2 to TRBJ1-2; the D is unclear. Written as DNA, the CDR3 is TGTGCCAGCAGTCCCCCGGTGGTAACAGCTAACTATGGCTACACCTTC. Translated: CASSPPVVTANYGYTF.